This TCR beta chain was documented in a study of T cell changes during pregnancy in multiple sclerosis. V was trimmed by 6 bases and J by 2 bases, leaving 6 bases between them. The germline gives CDR1 SNHLY, CDR2 FYNNEI. The CDR3 contains 12 residues. Profiled with immunoSEQ multiplex PCR; TCRdb holds only in-frame clones, not every one. The table includes under 50,000 clones, roughly 87% detected once. This material consisted of CD4+ T cells from peripheral blood mononuclear cells, taken after pregnancy. The receptor's source is a female donor with multiple sclerosis, enrolled in a pregnancy study. The chain employs TRBV2 and TRBJ2-3; D ambiguous. The CDR3 loop reads CASRSDTDTQYF. CDR3 coding DNA: TGTGCCAGCAGGAGCGACACAGATACGCAGTATTTT.